This entry concerns a single T cell receptor beta chain. Antigen unknown. Libraries were prepared by immunoSEQ multiplex PCR; TCRdb keeps only in-frame clonotypes and omits some of them. Of about 150,000 clones listed, approximately 94% were seen once; the top ten hold less than 2%. These data are taken from a study of cytomegalovirus exposure and HLA in healthy donors. Study-level points and caveats: Despite most TCR sequences being rare, some public TCRs occurred in many donors.

Trimming left V 1 base short and J 5 bases short, with 11 bases between. This CDR3 has 14 amino acids. Germline assignment: CDR1 LNHNV and CDR2 YYDKDF (reference sequence). The specimen sequenced was PBMCs. The sequence was obtained from a man between 18 and 35 years old in good health and CMV-seropositive. This chain connects TRBV15 to TRBJ1-1; D ambiguous. The CDR3 bases are TGTGCCACCAGCAGAGGGTCTCTCGGGACTGAAGCTTTCTTT. Amino acids: CATSRGSLGTEAFF.